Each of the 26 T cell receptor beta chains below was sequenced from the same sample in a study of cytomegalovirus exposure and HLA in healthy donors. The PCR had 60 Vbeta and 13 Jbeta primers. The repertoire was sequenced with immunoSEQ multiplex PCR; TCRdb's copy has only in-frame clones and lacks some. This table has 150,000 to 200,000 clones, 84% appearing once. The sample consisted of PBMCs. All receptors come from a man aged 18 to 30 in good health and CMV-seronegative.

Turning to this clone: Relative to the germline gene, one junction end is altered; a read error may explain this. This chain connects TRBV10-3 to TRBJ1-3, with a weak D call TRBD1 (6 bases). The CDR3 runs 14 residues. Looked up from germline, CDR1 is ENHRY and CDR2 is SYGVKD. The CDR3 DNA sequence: TGTGCCGTCAGGGGTAGCGTGGCTGGAAACACCATATATTTT. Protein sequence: CAVRGSVAGNTIYF.

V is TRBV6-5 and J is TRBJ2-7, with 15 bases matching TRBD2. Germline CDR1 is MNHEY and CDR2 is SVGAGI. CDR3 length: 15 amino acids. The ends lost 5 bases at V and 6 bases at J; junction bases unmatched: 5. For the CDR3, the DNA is TGTGCCAGCAGTAACGGACTAGCGGGAGGGGCCGAGCAGTACTTC. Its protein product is CASSNGLAGGAEQYF.

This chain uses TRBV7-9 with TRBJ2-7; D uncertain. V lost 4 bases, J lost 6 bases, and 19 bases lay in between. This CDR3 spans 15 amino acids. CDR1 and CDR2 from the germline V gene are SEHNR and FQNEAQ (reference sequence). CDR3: CASSSVTGVSSEQYF. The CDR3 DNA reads TGTGCCAGCAGCTCTGTAACCGGAGTATCTAGCGAGCAGTACTTC.

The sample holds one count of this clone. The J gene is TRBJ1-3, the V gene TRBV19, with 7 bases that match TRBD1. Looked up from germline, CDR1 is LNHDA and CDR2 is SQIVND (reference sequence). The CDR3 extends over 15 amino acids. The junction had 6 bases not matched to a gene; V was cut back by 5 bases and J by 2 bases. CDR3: CASSRNRGPGNTIYF. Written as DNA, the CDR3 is TGTGCCAGTAGTCGGAATAGGGGGCCTGGAAACACCATATATTTT.

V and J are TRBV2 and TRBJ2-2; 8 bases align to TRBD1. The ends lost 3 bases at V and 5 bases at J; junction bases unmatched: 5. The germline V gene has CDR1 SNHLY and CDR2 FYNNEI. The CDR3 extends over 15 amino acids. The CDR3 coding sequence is TGTGCCAGCAGTGATGGACAGGGTGGGACCGGGGAGCTGTTTTTT. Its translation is CASSDGQGGTGELFF.

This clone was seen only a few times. CDR3 region: CASSVGTINQPQHF. CDR3 DNA sequence: TGTGCCAGCAGCGTAGGGACAATTAATCAGCCCCAGCATTTT. The chain carries TRBV9 and TRBJ1-5, with a possible D match to TRBD1 (5 bases). The V end was cut by 0 bases, the J end by 4 bases, with 8 bases between. CDR3 length equals 14 residues. Germline V lookup: CDR1 SGDLS, CDR2 YYNGEE. Full variable domain (rest looked up from reference TRBV9 and TRBJ1-5): DSGVTQTPKHLITATGQRVTLRCSPRSGDLSVYWYQQSLDQGLQFLIQYYNGEERAKGNILERFSAQQFPDLHSELNLSSLELGDSALYFCASSVGTINQPQHFGDGTRLSIL.

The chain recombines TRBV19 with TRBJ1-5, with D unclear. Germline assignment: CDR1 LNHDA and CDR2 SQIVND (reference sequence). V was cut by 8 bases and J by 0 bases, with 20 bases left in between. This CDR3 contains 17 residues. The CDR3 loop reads CASERAGVDGSNQPQHF. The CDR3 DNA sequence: TGTGCCAGTGAGAGGGCAGGAGTAGACGGTAGCAATCAGCCCCAGCATTTT.

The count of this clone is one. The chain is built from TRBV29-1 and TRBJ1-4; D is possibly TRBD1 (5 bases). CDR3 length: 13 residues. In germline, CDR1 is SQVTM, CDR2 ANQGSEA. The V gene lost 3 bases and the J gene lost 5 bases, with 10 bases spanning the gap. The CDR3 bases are TGCAGCGTTGACGGGGGGAGAAATGAAAAACTGTTTTTT. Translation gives CSVDGGRNEKLFF. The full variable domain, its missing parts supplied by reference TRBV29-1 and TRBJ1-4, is SAVISQKPSRDICQRGTSLTIQCQVDSQVTMMFWYRQQPGQSLTLIATANQGSEATYESGFVIDKFPISRPNLTFSTLTVSNMSPEDSSIYLCSVDGGRNEKLFFGSGTQLSVL.

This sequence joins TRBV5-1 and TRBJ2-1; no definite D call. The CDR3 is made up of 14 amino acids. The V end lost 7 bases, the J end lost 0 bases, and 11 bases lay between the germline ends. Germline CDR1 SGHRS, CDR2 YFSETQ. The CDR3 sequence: CASQVYSSYNEQFF. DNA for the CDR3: TGCGCCAGCCAAGTCTATAGCTCCTACAATGAGCAGTTCTTC.

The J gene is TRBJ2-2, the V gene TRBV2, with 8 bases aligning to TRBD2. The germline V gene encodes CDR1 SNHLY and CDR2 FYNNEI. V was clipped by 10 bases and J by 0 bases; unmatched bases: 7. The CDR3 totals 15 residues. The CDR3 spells CATVRGGTNTGELFF. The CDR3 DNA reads TGTGCCACAGTCCGGGGGGGAACGAACACCGGGGAGCTGTTTTTT. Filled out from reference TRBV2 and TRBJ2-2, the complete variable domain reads EPEVTQTPSHQVTQMGQEVILRCVPISNHLYFYWYRQILGQKVEFLVSFYNNEISEKSEIFDDQFSVERPDGSNFTLKIRSTKLEDSAMYFCATVRGGTNTGELFFGEGSRLTVL.

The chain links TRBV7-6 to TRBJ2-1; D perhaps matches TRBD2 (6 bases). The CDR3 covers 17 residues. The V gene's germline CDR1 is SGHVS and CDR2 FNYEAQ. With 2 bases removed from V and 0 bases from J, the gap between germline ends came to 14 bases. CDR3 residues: CASSLMTRGISYNEQFF. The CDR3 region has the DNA TGTGCCAGCAGCTTAATGACTAGGGGTATCTCCTACAATGAGCAGTTCTTC.

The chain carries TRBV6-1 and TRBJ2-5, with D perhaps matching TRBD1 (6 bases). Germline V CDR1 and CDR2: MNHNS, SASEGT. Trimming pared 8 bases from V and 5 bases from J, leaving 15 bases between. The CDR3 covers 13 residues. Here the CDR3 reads CASAWGPGETQYF. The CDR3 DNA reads TGTGCCAGCGCTTGGGGGCCGGGGGAGACCCAGTACTTC.

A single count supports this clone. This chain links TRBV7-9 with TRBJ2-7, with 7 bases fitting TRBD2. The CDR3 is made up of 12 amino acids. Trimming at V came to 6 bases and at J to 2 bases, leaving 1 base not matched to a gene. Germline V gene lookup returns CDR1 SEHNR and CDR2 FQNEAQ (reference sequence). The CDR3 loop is CASRAGAYEQYF. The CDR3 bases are TGTGCCAGCAGGGCGGGGGCCTACGAGCAGTACTTC.

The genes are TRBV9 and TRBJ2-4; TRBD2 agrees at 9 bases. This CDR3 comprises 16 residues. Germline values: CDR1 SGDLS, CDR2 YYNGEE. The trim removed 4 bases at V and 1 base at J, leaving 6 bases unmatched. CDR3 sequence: CASSPAGGLAKNIQYF. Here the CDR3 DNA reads TGTGCCAGCAGCCCCGCGGGAGGGCTGGCCAAAAACATTCAGTACTTC.

Here the CDR3 reads CASSEGVLGSTDTQYF. CDR3 bases: TGTGCCAGCAGTGAAGGAGTACTAGGGAGCACAGATACGCAGTATTTT. This chain uses TRBV2 with TRBJ2-3, with D maybe TRBD2 (5 bases). V was shortened by 1 base and J by 0 bases, with 11 bases between the two germline ends. This CDR3 spans 16 amino acids. Germline CDR1 and CDR2: SNHLY and FYNNEI.

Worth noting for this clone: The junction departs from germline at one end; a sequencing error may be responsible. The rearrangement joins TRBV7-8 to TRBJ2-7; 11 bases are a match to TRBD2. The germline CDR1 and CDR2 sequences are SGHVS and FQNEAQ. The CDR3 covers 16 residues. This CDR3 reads CAGSLLTSGRNNEQYF. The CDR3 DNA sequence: TGTGCCGGCAGCCTTCTCACTAGCGGGAGAAATAACGAGCAGTACTTC.

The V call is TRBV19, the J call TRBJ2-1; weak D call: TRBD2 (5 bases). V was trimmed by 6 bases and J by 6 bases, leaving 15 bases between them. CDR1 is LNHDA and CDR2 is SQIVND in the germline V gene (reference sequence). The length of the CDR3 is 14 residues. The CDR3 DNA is TGTGCCAGTAGGGCGACACCTAGCTCCAATGAGCAGTTCTTC. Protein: CASRATPSSNEQFF. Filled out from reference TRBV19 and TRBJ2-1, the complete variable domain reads DGGITQSPKYLFRKEGQNVTLSCEQNLNHDAMYWYRQDPGQGLRLIYYSQIVNDFQKGDIAEGYSVSREKKESFPLTVTSAQKNPTAFYLCASRATPSSNEQFFGPGTRLTVL.

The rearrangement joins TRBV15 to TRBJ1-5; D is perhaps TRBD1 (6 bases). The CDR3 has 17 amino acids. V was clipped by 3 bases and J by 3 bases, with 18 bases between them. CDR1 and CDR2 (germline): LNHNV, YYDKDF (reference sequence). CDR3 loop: CATSSQRGGEVNQPQHF. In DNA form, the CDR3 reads TGTGCCACCAGCAGCCAAAGGGGGGGAGAAGTCAATCAGCCCCAGCATTTT.

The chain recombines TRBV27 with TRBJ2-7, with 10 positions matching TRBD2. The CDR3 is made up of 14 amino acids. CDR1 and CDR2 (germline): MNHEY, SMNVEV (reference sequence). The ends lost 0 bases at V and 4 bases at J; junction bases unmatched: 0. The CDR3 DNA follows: TGTGCCAGCAGTTTATCTAGCGGGGGGTACGAGCAGTACTTC. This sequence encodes CASSLSSGGYEQYF.

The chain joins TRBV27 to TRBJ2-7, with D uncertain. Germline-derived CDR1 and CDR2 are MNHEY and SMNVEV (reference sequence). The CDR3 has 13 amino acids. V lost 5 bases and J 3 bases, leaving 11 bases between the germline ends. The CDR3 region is CASSPTPFYEQYF. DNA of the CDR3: TGTGCCAGCAGTCCGACTCCGTTCTACGAGCAGTACTTC.

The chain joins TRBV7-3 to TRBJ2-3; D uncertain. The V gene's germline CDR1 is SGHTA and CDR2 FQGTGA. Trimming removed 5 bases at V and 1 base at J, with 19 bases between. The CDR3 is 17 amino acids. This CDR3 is CASSQPSSIGGTDTQYF. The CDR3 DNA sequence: TGTGCCAGCAGCCAACCCTCGAGCATTGGAGGCACAGATACGCAGTATTTT.

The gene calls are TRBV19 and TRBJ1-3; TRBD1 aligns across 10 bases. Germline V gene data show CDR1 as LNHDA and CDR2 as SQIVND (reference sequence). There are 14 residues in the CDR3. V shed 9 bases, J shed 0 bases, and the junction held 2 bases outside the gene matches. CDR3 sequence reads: CASRTGGSGNTIYF. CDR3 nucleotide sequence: TGTGCCAGCCGGACAGGGGGCTCTGGAAACACCATATATTTT.

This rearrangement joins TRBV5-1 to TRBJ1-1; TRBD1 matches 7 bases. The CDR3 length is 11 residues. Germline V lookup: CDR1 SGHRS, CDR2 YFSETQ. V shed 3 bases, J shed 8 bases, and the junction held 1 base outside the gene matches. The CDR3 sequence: CASSSTGEAFF. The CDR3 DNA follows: TGCGCCAGCAGCTCGACAGGGGAAGCTTTCTTT.

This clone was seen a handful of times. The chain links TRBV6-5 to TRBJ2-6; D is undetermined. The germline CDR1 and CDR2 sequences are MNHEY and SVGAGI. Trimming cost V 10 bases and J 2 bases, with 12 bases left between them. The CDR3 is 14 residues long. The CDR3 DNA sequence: TGTGCCACCCGCGATTTTGCTGGGGCCAACGTCCTGACTTTC. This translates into CATRDFAGANVLTF.

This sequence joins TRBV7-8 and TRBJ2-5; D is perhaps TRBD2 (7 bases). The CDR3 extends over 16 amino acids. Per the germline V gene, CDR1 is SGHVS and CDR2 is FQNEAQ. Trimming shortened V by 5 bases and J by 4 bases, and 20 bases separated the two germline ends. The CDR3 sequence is CASSPRGGDVGETQYF. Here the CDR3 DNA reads TGTGCCAGCAGCCCCCGCGGGGGCGATGTTGGAGAGACCCAGTACTTC.

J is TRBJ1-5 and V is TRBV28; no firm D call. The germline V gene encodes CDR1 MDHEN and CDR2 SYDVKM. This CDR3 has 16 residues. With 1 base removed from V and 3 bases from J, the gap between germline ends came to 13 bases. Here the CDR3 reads CASSLSSPGTNQPQHF. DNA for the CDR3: TGTGCCAGCAGTTTATCGAGTCCGGGTACCAATCAGCCCCAGCATTTT.